This is a list of T cell receptor beta chains from one sample in a study of memory CD4+ T cells and cytomegalovirus serostatus. Clones were sequenced by immunoSEQ multiplex PCR, and TCRdb holds only the in-frame ones, with some missing. The sample consists of about 54,000 clones, 70% to 80% of them appearing once. Source material: memory CD4+ T cells from blood. These receptors all stem from an adult in good health and CMV-seronegative. CDR3s include the opening cysteine and the closing phenylalanine or tryptophan.

V,J,CDR3
TRBV6-1,TRBJ1-1,CASSPVGMNTEAFF
TRBV19,TRBJ1-2,CATPRVGGYGYTF
TRBV11-2,TRBJ2-1,CASSLGDFSQFF
TRBV14,TRBJ2-7,CASSQDSGREQYF
TRBV27,TRBJ1-5,CASSFSVSNQPQHF
TRBV5-1,TRBJ2-1,CASSFLADTYNEQFF
TRBV19,TRBJ1-6,CASSMGARSPLHF
TRBV7-7,TRBJ2-3,CASSLAIGGTDTQYF
TRBV5-1,TRBJ2-3,CASSSGTDTQYF
TRBV27,TRBJ1-1,CASSLISGVRTEAFF
TRBV7-8,TRBJ2-7,CASSLITGRNEQYF
TRBV6-6,TRBJ1-2,CASNRPAGKDAGYTF
TRBV2,TRBJ1-2,CASSAENYGYTF
TRBV5-6,TRBJ2-6,CASSFSGKLSGANVLTF
TRBV7-2,TRBJ2-7,CASSFRTGSTYEQYF
TRBV5-6,TRBJ1-2,CASSLWGQDYGYTF
TRBV10-3,TRBJ2-3,CATKKLASLTDTQYF
TRBV7-9,TRBJ2-7,CASNRLVGEQYF
TRBV6-5,TRBJ1-4,CASTADRVGEKLFF
TRBV9,TRBJ2-3,CASSVGGVARTDTQYF
TRBV6-5,TRBJ2-7,CASSLARTGDEQYF
TRBV2,TRBJ1-2,CASRSGTGGSYGYTF
TRBV7-2,TRBJ1-1,CASSLGGTYTEAFF
TRBV7-2,TRBJ2-7,CASSYGTSGGLLGEQYF
TRBV28,TRBJ1-1,CASSLNGLGNTEAFF
TRBV6-5,TRBJ2-7,CASINRYPGAYEQYF
TRBV6-6,TRBJ2-3,CASSFGLAGNTDTQYF
TRBV30,TRBJ1-1,CAWKQGLKTNTEAFF
TRBV28,TRBJ1-6,CASSLMGARSSYNSPLHF
TRBV19,TRBJ1-2,CASSSLTVNYGYTF
TRBV28,TRBJ1-2,CASSAYRDGYTF
TRBV18,TRBJ2-2,CASSPQASGELFF
TRBV5-6,TRBJ1-4,CASSFWEGEKLFF
TRBV19,TRBJ1-2,CASRPYRDRGRGYTF
TRBV28,TRBJ2-7,CASSSPGSSGSTSAEQYF
TRBV19,TRBJ1-4,CASSQGDGEKLFF
TRBV4-3,TRBJ1-2,CASSQEQGFNYGYTF
TRBV29-1,TRBJ1-1,CSVEGQGLNTEAFF
TRBV9,TRBJ2-7,CASSLRQESYEQYF
TRBV14,TRBJ2-2,CASSQEDFTGELFF